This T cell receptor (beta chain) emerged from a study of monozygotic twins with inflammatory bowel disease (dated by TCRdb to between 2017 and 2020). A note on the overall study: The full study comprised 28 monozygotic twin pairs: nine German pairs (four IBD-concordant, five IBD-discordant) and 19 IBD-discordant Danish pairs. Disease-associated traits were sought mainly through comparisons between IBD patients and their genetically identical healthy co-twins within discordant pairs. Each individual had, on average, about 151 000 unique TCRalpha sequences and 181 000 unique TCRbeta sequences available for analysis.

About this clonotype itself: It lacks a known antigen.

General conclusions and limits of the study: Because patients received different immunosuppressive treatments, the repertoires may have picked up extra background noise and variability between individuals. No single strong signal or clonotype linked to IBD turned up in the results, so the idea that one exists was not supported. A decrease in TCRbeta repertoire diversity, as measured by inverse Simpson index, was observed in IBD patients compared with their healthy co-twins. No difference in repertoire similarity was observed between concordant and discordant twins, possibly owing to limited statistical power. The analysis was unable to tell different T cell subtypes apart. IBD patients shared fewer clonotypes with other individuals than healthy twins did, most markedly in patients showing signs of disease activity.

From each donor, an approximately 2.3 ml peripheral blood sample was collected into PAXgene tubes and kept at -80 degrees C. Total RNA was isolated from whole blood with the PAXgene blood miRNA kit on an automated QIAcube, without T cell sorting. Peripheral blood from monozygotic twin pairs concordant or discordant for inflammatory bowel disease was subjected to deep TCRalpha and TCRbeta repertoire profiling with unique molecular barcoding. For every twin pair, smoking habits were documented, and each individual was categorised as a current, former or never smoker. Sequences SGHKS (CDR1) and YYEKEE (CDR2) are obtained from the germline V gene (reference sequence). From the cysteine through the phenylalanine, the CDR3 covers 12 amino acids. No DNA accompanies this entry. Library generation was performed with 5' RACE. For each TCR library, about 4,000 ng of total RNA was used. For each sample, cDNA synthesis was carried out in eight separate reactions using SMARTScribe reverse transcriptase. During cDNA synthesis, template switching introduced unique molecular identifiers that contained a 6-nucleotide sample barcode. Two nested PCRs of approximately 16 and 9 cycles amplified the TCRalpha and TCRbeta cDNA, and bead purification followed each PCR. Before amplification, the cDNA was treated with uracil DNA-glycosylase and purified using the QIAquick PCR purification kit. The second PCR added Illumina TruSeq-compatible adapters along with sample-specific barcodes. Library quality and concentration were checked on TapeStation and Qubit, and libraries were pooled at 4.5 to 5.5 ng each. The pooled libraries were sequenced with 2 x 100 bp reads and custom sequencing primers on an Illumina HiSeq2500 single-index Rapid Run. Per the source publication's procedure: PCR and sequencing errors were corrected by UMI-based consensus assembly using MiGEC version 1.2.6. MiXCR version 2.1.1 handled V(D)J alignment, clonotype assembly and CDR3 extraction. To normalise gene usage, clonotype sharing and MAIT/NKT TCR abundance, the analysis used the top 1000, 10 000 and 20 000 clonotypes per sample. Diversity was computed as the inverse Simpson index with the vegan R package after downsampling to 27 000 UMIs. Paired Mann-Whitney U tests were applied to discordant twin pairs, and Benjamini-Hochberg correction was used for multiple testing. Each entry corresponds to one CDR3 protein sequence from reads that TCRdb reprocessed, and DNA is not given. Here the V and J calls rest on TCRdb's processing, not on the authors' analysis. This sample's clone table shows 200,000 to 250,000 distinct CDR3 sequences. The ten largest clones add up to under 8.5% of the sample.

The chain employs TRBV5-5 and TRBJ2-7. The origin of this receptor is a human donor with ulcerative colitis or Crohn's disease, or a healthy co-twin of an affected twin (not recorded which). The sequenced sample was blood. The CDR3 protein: CASSLGVYEQYF. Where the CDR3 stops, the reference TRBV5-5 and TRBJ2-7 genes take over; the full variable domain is DAGVTQSPTHLIKTRGQQVTLRCSPISGHKSVSWYQQVLGQGPQFIFQYYEKEERGRGNFPDRFSARQFPNYSSELNVNALLLGDSALYLCASSLGVYEQYFGPGTRLTVT.